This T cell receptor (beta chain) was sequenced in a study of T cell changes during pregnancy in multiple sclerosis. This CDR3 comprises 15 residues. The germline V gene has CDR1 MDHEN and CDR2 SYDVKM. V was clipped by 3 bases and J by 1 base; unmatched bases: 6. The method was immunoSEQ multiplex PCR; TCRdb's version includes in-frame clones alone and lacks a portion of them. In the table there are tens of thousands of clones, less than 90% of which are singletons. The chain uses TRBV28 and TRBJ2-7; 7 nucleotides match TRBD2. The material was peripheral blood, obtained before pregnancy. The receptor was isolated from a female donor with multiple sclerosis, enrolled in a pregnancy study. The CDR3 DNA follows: TGTGCCAGCAGTTTGGGGGGGGAGGGGTCCTACGAGCAGTACTTC. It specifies CASSLGGEGSYEQYF.